The clone carrying this TCR beta chain was found many times. The antigen remains unidentified. Germline V gene lookup returns CDR1 SGHVS and CDR2 FQNEAQ. Trimming pared 0 bases from V and 4 bases from J, leaving 15 bases between. This CDR3 is 16 amino acids long. The source of the sample is a study of early T cells in non-severe SARS-CoV-2 infection. Background on the study: Unsorted whole blood bulk RNA was sequenced, with unpaired chains.

Study outcomes and limitations: The study's VDJdb matching favored anti-spike CD8 responses and missed private and CD4 specificities.

TCRdb redid the calling of the 5' RACE reads with MiXCR, one entry per CDR3 protein. The data show around 56,000 distinct CDR3 sequences, with approximately 13% seen just once and about 9.3% held by the top ten. The TCR sequence derives from an adult who was a healthcare worker with PCR-confirmed SARS-CoV-2 infection or an uninfected control (not recorded which). V is TRBV7-8 and J is TRBJ1-2; the D gene is possibly TRBD1 (5 bases). The sequencing here drew on whole blood, taken at baseline. The CDR3: CASSLASSGGRYGYTF. For the CDR3, the DNA is TGTGCCAGCAGCTTAGCGTCATCGGGGGGACGCTATGGCTACACCTTC.